The sequence of this TCR beta chain was determined in a study of shared clonotypes between healthy human individuals. Per germline, CDR1 MNHNS and CDR2 SASEGT. The ends were cut back, 1 base at V and 4 bases at J, with 20 bases in the middle. This CDR3 has 17 amino acids. This clone was seen just once. The deep-level immunoSEQ assay was used. The repertoire was sequenced with immunoSEQ multiplex PCR; TCRdb's copy has only in-frame clones and lacks some. The sample consists of fewer than 700,000 clones, around 78% of them appearing once. The chain employs TRBV6-1 and TRBJ2-7; possibly TRBD1 for D (5 bases). The clonotype comes from a woman aged 40-49 years in good health. Some clones in this sample may be carry-over from other donors' samples. Sequencing was carried out using PBMCs. As DNA, the CDR3 is TGTGCCAGCAGTGAAGTGGTGGGGCTAGATAGTCGGTACGAGCAGTACTTC. This sequence encodes CASSEVVGLDSRYEQYF.